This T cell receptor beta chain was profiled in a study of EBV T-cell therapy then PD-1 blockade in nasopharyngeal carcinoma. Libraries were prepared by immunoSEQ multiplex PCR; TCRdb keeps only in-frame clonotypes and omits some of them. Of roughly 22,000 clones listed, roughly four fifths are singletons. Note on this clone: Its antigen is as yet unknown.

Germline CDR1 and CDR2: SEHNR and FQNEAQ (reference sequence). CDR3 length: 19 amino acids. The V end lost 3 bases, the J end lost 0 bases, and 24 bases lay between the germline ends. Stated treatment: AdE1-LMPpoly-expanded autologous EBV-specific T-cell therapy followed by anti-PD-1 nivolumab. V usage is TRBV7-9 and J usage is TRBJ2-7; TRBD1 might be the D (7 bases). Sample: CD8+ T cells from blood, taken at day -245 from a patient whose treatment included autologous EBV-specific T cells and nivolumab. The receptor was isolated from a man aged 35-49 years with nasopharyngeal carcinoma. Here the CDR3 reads CASSFSGRGVKYYSYEQYF. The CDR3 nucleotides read TGTGCCAGCAGCTTTTCAGGCAGGGGGGTAAAATATTACTCCTACGAGCAGTACTTC.